Listed below are T cell receptor beta chains from one sample, sequenced in a study of blood T cell repertoires in COVID-19. Profiled with immunoSEQ multiplex PCR; TCRdb holds only in-frame clones, not every one. The sample lists fewer than 500,000 clones, around 90% occurring once. Sequencing was carried out using PBMCs or T cells enriched from blood (not recorded which). The receptors were gathered from a woman younger than 30 who had recovered from COVID-19. CDR3s include the opening cysteine and the closing phenylalanine or tryptophan. The D gene is left open where the match is weak. The size entry is marked missing in some rows and otherwise reads once, few, many or a size class.

CDR3 DNA,CDR3 protein,CDR3 length,clone size,D gene,J gene,V gene
TGCGCCAGCAGCACGCGGGACAGCTACACTGAAGCTTTCTTT,CASSTRDSYTEAFF,14,-,TRBD1,TRBJ1-1,TRBV5-1
TGTGCCAGCAGCGTAGGAGGTACTAATGAAAAACTGTTTTTT,CASSVGGTNEKLFF,14,-,-,TRBJ1-4,TRBV9
TGTGCCAGCAGCTTAGAACCGGGGGAACCGCGTGAGCAGTTCTTC,CASSLEPGEPREQFF,15,-,-,TRBJ2-1,TRBV7-3
TGCGCCAGCAGCCCACAAGGGGACGAGCAGTACTTC,CASSPQGDEQYF,12,-,-,TRBJ2-7,TRBV5-1
TGCGCCAGCAGTGAGTCGGAGTGGGTCCAGTTC,CASSESEWVQF,11,-,-,TRBJ2-7,TRBV10-2
TGTGCCAGCAGCTCTTCGGGACAAAACCAAGAGACCCAGTACTTC,CASSSSGQNQETQYF,15,-,-,TRBJ2-5,TRBV7-2
TGTGCCAGCAGCGCCGGGACAGGAACGTACAATGAGCAGTTCTTC,CASSAGTGTYNEQFF,15,-,TRBD1,TRBJ2-1,TRBV2
TGTGCCAGCAGTTCTCACTCCGCCGGGACACCCTATGGCTACACCTTC,CASSSHSAGTPYGYTF,16,-,-,TRBJ1-2,TRBV27
TGTGCCAGCAGCCCAGGTAGTAGGACCGGGGAGCTGTTTTTT,CASSPGSRTGELFF,14,-,-,TRBJ2-2,TRBV6-5
TGCGCCAGCAGCACCGGACAGGAGGTACGGGGCTACACCTTC,CASSTGQEVRGYTF,14,few,TRBD1,TRBJ1-2,TRBV5-1
TGTGCCAGTAAGAGAGGAACAGGCGGTTTGACCGGGGCCAACGTCCTGACTTTC,CASKRGTGGLTGANVLTF,18,-,-,TRBJ2-6,TRBV19
TGTGCCAGCAGCCCGACTAGCGGGGGCAGCACAGATACGCAGTATTTT,CASSPTSGGSTDTQYF,16,-,TRBD2,TRBJ2-3,TRBV6-6
TGTGCCAGCAGTGAAGGTATGAATCAGCCCCAGCATTTT,CASSEGMNQPQHF,13,-,-,TRBJ1-5,TRBV6-1
TGTGCCAGCAGCTTGACGGGTGAAGAGACCCAGTACTTC,CASSLTGEETQYF,13,-,-,TRBJ2-5,TRBV5-6
TGCAGTGCTAGTGGGGGGGGGAGTCGGTCCTACGAGCAGTACTTC,CSASGGGSRSYEQYF,15,-,TRBD2,TRBJ2-7,TRBV20-1
TGTGCCAGCAGCTTGTTATCTAGCACAGATACGCAGTATTTT,CASSLLSSTDTQYF,14,-,-,TRBJ2-3,TRBV5-6
TGTGCCAGCAGGGCCGCACAGGGGGTACTGAAGGCTTTCTTT,CASRAAQGVLKAFF,14,-,TRBD1,TRBJ1-1,TRBV2
TGTGCCAGCAGCTGGGTACCGGGGGTGGAAGGAAACACCATATATTTT,CASSWVPGVEGNTIYF,16,-,-,TRBJ1-3,TRBV3-1/TRBV3-2
TGTGCCTGGAGTCTAGCCTCCTATAGCAATCAGCCCCAGCATTTT,CAWSLASYSNQPQHF,15,-,-,TRBJ1-5,TRBV30
TGTGCCAGTGGTCACAGGGGGGAGCTGTTTTTT,CASGHRGELFF,11,-,-,TRBJ2-2,TRBV28
TGTGCCAGCAGCTTGGAAGCCACCAACTCTGGAAACACCATATATTTT,CASSLEATNSGNTIYF,16,-,-,TRBJ1-3,TRBV5-5
TGTGCCAGCATAGACAGGGGGCCTTTTGGAAGTGAGCAGTTCTTC,CASIDRGPFGSEQFF,15,-,TRBD1,TRBJ2-1,TRBV28
TGTGCCAGCAACCAAGGTGTAGCGGGGGGCGATGAGCAGTTCTTC,CASNQGVAGGDEQFF,15,-,TRBD2,TRBJ2-1,TRBV7-2
TGTGCCAGCAGCTTGGGAGGGACTGAATATGGCTACACCTTC,CASSLGGTEYGYTF,14,-,-,TRBJ1-2,TRBV5-5
TGCACCAGCAGCCACTCCCCCGTGAACACTGAAGCTTTCTTT,CTSSHSPVNTEAFF,14,-,-,TRBJ1-1,TRBV1
TGTGCCAGCAGCCAGGACAGTTCTTACTCTGGAAACACCATATATTTT,CASSQDSSYSGNTIYF,16,-,-,TRBJ1-3,TRBV16
TGTGCCAGCGCCTACGATGGACAGGCGAGCTATGGCTACACCTTC,CASAYDGQASYGYTF,15,few,TRBD1,TRBJ1-2,TRBV2
TGTGCCAGCAGCCTGGACAGAACCACCGGGGAGCTGTTTTTT,CASSLDRTTGELFF,14,-,-,TRBJ2-2,TRBV7-9
TGTGCCAGCAGCGTCGCGGGGACCTACAAAAACATTCAGTACTTC,CASSVAGTYKNIQYF,15,once,-,TRBJ2-4,TRBV11-2
TGCAGCGTTGGAGGGCCTAACTATGGCTACACCTTC,CSVGGPNYGYTF,12,-,-,TRBJ1-2,TRBV29-1
TGTGCCAGCAGTTTATATGGGGGGACCGGGGAGCTGTTTTTT,CASSLYGGTGELFF,14,-,-,TRBJ2-2,TRBV28
TGTGCCAGCAGCTCGACAGGGGGCGCGTATGGCTACACCTTC,CASSSTGGAYGYTF,14,once,TRBD1,TRBJ1-2,TRBV6-5
TGTGCCAGCAGCAGGAATAGAGGAGGTGGCACTGAAGCTTTCTTT,CASSRNRGGGTEAFF,15,-,-,TRBJ1-1,TRBV21-1
TGTGCCAGCAGTTGGGGCAGAGGAAACACCATATATTTT,CASSWGRGNTIYF,13,-,-,TRBJ1-3,TRBV12-3/TRBV12-4
TGTGCCAGCTCACAGGCATTGAACACTGAAGCTTTCTTT,CASSQALNTEAFF,13,-,-,TRBJ1-1,TRBV14
TGTGCTAGTGGTTTAGACAGCCAGCCCCAGCATTTT,CASGLDSQPQHF,12,-,-,TRBJ1-5,TRBV12-5
TGTGCCAGCAGCTTCTCCCGGACAGATCGGAATGGCTACACCTTC,CASSFSRTDRNGYTF,15,-,-,TRBJ1-2,TRBV7-2
TGCGCCAGCAGCCAAGTAGCGTACCAGACAGATACGCAGTATTTT,CASSQVAYQTDTQYF,15,-,-,TRBJ2-3,TRBV4-1
TGTGCCAGTAGTGTACAGTCCCACACAGATACGCAGTATTTT,CASSVQSHTDTQYF,14,-,-,TRBJ2-3,TRBV19
TGCGCCAGCAGCTTGGGCGGGGGTCTCTCCTACAATGAGCAGTTCTTC,CASSLGGGLSYNEQFF,16,-,TRBD2,TRBJ2-1,TRBV5-1
TGTGCCACCAGTGATTCTCTTACTGGCAATCAGCCCCAGCATTTT,CATSDSLTGNQPQHF,15,few,-,TRBJ1-5,TRBV24-1
TGTGCCAGTCGAAACCAGCCAGGGGAAACTGAAGCTTTCTTT,CASRNQPGETEAFF,14,-,-,TRBJ1-1,TRBV27
TGTGCCAGCAGCTTAGGGAGGCAGGGGATAAACGAGCAGTACTTC,CASSLGRQGINEQYF,15,-,-,TRBJ2-7,TRBV11-2
TGTGCCAGCAGGTCCGGGACAGGGGGCGCGGATACGCAGTATTTT,CASRSGTGGADTQYF,15,-,TRBD1,TRBJ2-3,TRBV11-2
TGTGCCAGCTCACCAATGACAGACCTTTACACTGAAGCTTTCTTT,CASSPMTDLYTEAFF,15,-,-,TRBJ1-1,TRBV18
TGCAGCGTTGGCCAACAAACAGGGGTCGGCTACACCTTC,CSVGQQTGVGYTF,13,-,TRBD1,TRBJ1-2,TRBV29-1
TGTGCCAGCAGTTTTGCCACAGGGCCACCGTACTTC,CASSFATGPPYF,12,-,-,TRBJ2-5,TRBV12-3/TRBV12-4
TGTGCCAGCAGGGCCCACGACGGGGGATACACTGAAGCTTTCTTT,CASRAHDGGYTEAFF,15,-,-,TRBJ1-1,TRBV14
TGTGCCAGCAGGGGGACAAGTCGCTATGGCTACACCTTC,CASRGTSRYGYTF,13,-,-,TRBJ1-2,TRBV6-5
TGCGCCAGCAGCCGCGGATTAGACAGCTCCAATCAGCCCCAGCATTTT,CASSRGLDSSNQPQHF,16,-,-,TRBJ1-5,TRBV4-1
TGTGCCAGCAGACCCTCCCAGGGGAACACTGAAGCTTTCTTT,CASRPSQGNTEAFF,14,few,-,TRBJ1-1,TRBV7-2
TGTGCCAGCAGCCTGGCGGGCATCTCTGGAAACACCATATATTTT,CASSLAGISGNTIYF,15,-,-,TRBJ1-3,TRBV7-2
TGTGCCAGCAAAGGGGGCCCCACAGATACGCAGTATTTT,CASKGGPTDTQYF,13,-,TRBD1,TRBJ2-3,TRBV6-5
TGTGCCAGCAGCTTATGGGCTGGCGGGGGCCAACCCTACGAGCAGTACTTC,CASSLWAGGGQPYEQYF,17,-,-,TRBJ2-7,TRBV11-2
TGTGCCAGCAACCTAGGGGTAGCGGGGCACAATGAGCAGTTCTTC,CASNLGVAGHNEQFF,15,-,TRBD2,TRBJ2-1,TRBV6-5